The subject of this entry is one T cell receptor (beta chain). The V gene's germline CDR1 is MNHEY and CDR2 SVGAGI. Losses at the gene ends were 6 bases for V and 1 base for J; bases not matched to a gene: 6. The CDR3 is 14 residues long. The entry originates in a study of blood T cell repertoires in COVID-19. Study details: Donors in the United States, Italy and Spain gave samples during acute or convalescent COVID-19.

Original analysis: Scientists estimated how many nucleated cells there were by amplifying reference gene primers. Generated by immunoSEQ multiplex PCR, the TCRdb table keeps only in-frame clones and is missing some. The V and J calls and clone size were taken over from that table, and D and trimming were inferred from the DNA. The data hold roughly 300,000 clones, with 70% to 90% observed a single time. Sequenced sample: peripheral blood. The receptor's source is a human donor in a cohort sampled during active COVID-19. The genes are TRBV6-5 and TRBJ2-7, with 7 bases fitting TRBD1. CDR3 residues: CASRGQAPSYEQYF. The CDR3 coding sequence is TGTGCCAGCAGAGGACAGGCACCATCCTACGAGCAGTACTTC.